The sequence of this T cell receptor beta chain was determined in a study of CD8 T cells in Susac syndrome. Study findings and constraints: In Susac patients, clonal expansion was not detected in CD4+ cells.

With regard to this clonotype: Its target is unknown.

RNA totalling about 0.45 to 1 ug underwent reverse transcription with random hexamers. Amplification of TCR beta CDR3 by immunoSEQ multiplex PCR spanned 54 Vbeta and 13 Jbeta. Via MiXCR, TCRdb re-called the immunoSEQ multiplex PCR reads, giving one row per CDR3 protein. The table includes about 180,000 distinct CDR3 sequences, 94% detected once. Specimen: CD4+ T cells from PBMCs. This receptor was obtained from a human donor with Susac syndrome.

DNA of the CDR3: TGCAGTGCTCTTTCGGAAACTAACTATGGCTACACCTTC. It specifies CSALSETNYGYTF. This chain connects TRBV20-1 to TRBJ1-2; no definite D call. The ends were cut back, 5 bases at V and 0 bases at J, with 10 bases in the middle. This CDR3 has 13 residues. Per the germline V gene, CDR1 is DFQATT and CDR2 is SNEGSKA (reference sequence).